Below, 12 T cell receptor beta chains from the same sample are listed, as sequenced in a study of beta chain features in type 1 diabetes. Their specific antigens are unknown. TCRB transcripts that were expressed got sequenced, as all of the isolated RNA had been reverse transcribed. Sequencing was performed with immunoSEQ multiplex PCR; in TCRdb, only in-frame clones are kept and a portion is missing. The repertoire includes under 300,000 clones, just over 20% of them detected once, and 0.028% sits in the top ten. Study observations and caveats: TCRB CDR3s from Type 1 diabetes patients were moderately but significantly shorter in all four CD4+ subsets.

The sample consisted of naive CD4+ T cells from blood. These receptors were taken from a middle-aged woman with type 1 diabetes.

The chain employs TRBV7-3 and TRBJ2-1; 7 bases agree with TRBD2. V shed 5 bases, J shed 15 bases, and the junction held 7 bases outside the gene matches. The CDR3 length is 11 residues. Looked up from germline, CDR1 is SGHTA and CDR2 is FQGTGA. The DNA for the CDR3 is TGTGCCAGCAGCACCGGGACTAAAGTGTTCTTC. Its translation is CASSTGTKVFF. Supplemented by reference TRBV7-3 and TRBJ2-1, the full variable domain reads GAGVSQTPSNKVTEKGKYVELRCDPISGHTALYWYRQSLGQGPEFLIYFQGTGAADDSGLPNDRFFAVRPEGSVSTLKIQRTERGDSAVYLCASSTGTKVFFGPGTRLTVL.

The V call is TRBV28, the J call TRBJ2-1; TRBD1 matches at 8 bases. The CDR3 runs to 14 residues. Unmatched junction bases numbered 5, after V lost 5 bases and J lost 5 bases. From germline, CDR1 is MDHEN and CDR2 SYDVKM. The CDR3 sequence: CASSNGQGHNEQFF. Written as DNA, the CDR3 is TGTGCCAGCAGTAACGGACAGGGCCACAATGAGCAGTTCTTC.

This clone was picked up a small number of times. This sequence joins TRBV5-7 and TRBJ1-4; TRBD1 is a possible D gene (6 bases). TRBV5-7 is an ORF, with its function uncertain. The CDR3 covers 15 residues. Trimming took 1 base from V and 9 from J, leaving 16 bases between them. CDR3 in DNA: TGTGCCAGCAGCTTGTTTGGGCAGGGGTGGAAAAAACTGTTTTTT. It translates to CASSLFGQGWKKLFF.

This chain joins TRBV30 and TRBJ2-2, with D unclear. CDR1 and CDR2 (germline): GTSNPN, SVGIG (reference sequence). This CDR3 has 13 residues. Trimming pared 2 bases from V and 7 bases from J, leaving 11 bases between. The CDR3 loop is CAWSLKRNGELFF. The CDR3 DNA reads TGTGCCTGGAGTCTGAAGAGAAACGGGGAGCTGTTTTTT.

Only a few counts were recorded for this clone. The chain joins TRBV11-3 to TRBJ2-1; the match to TRBD2 covers 9 bases. Germline assignment: CDR1 SGHNT and CDR2 YENEEA. The CDR3 extends over 15 amino acids. J was trimmed by 7 bases and V by 1 base; bases with no gene match: 5. The CDR3, as DNA: TGTGCCAGCAGCTTAGGCGGGAGGGATGGGAATGAGCAGTTCTTC. This sequence encodes CASSLGGRDGNEQFF.

This rearrangement joins TRBV9 to TRBJ1-1, with 9 bases aligning to TRBD1. CDR3 length: 15 residues. In germline, CDR1 is SGDLS, CDR2 YYNGEE. Germline trimming cut 3 bases from V and 1 base from J; bases unmatched to any gene: 4. Here the CDR3 reads CASSARDRENTEAFF. Here the CDR3 DNA reads TGTGCCAGCAGCGCGCGGGACAGGGAGAACACTGAAGCTTTCTTT.

The genes are TRBV4-3 and TRBJ1-4, with D perhaps matching TRBD1 (5 bases). V was shortened by 2 bases and J by 0 bases, with 7 bases between the two germline ends. CDR1 and CDR2 (germline): LGHNA, YSLEER. This CDR3 spans 15 amino acids. The CDR3, as DNA: TGCGCCAGCAGCCAACTGACAGCAACTAATGAAAAACTGTTTTTT. It codes for CASSQLTATNEKLFF.

About this clone itself: The same CDR3 is also encoded by other DNA sequences in this sample. This chain joins TRBV18 and TRBJ1-2; D may be TRBD1 (6 bases). This CDR3 contains 13 residues. The V gene's germline CDR1 is KGHSH and CDR2 LQKENI. V was pared by 2 bases and J by 2 bases, with 6 bases between. The CDR3: CASSPDRNYGYTF. DNA for the CDR3: TGTGCCAGCTCACCAGACAGGAACTATGGCTACACCTTC. Supplemented by reference TRBV18 and TRBJ1-2, the full variable domain reads NAGVMQNPRHLVRRRGQEARLRCSPMKGHSHVYWYRQLPEEGLKFMVYLQKENIIDESGMPKERFSAEFPKEGPSILRIQQVVRGDSAAYFCASSPDRNYGYTFGSGTRLTVV.

The V call is TRBV5-6, the J call TRBJ2-3, with D possibly matching TRBD1 (7 bases). Trimming removed 4 bases at V and 0 bases at J, with 12 bases between. Looked up from germline, CDR1 is SGHDT and CDR2 is YYEEEE. The CDR3 extends over 15 amino acids. Here the CDR3 reads CASSPTGTSTDTQYF. The CDR3 nucleotides read TGTGCCAGCAGCCCGACAGGGACTAGCACAGATACGCAGTATTTT.

The chain carries TRBV15 and TRBJ2-4, with D perhaps TRBD1 (7 bases). Germline V lookup: CDR1 LNHNV, CDR2 YYDKDF (reference sequence). Trimming removed 9 bases at V and 0 bases at J, with 12 bases between. The CDR3 is 14 amino acids. CDR3 bases: TGTGCCACGCGGGACAGATTAGCCAAAAACATTCAGTACTTC. The encoded protein is CATRDRLAKNIQYF.

This clone has a handful of counts. The sample holds other DNA sequences that translate to the same CDR3. This chain joins TRBV18 and TRBJ2-1; 8 bases line up with TRBD2. V gave up 0 bases and J gave up 2 bases; unmatched junction bases: 3. The CDR3 is 16 residues long. The germline CDR1 and CDR2 sequences are KGHSH and LQKENI. CDR3 sequence: CASSPPSGNTYNEQFF. CDR3 in DNA: TGTGCCAGCTCACCACCTAGCGGGAACACCTACAATGAGCAGTTCTTC. Full variable domain (remainder filled in from reference TRBV18 and TRBJ2-1): NAGVMQNPRHLVRRRGQEARLRCSPMKGHSHVYWYRQLPEEGLKFMVYLQKENIIDESGMPKERFSAEFPKEGPSILRIQQVVRGDSAAYFCASSPPSGNTYNEQFFGPGTRLTVL.

In this sample, this clone turned up a few times. The J gene is TRBJ1-5, the V gene TRBV4-3; D is uncertain. V lost 0 bases and J 2 bases, leaving 11 bases between the germline ends. This CDR3 has 16 amino acids. The germline V gene has CDR1 LGHNA and CDR2 YSLEER. The CDR3 nucleotides are TGCGCCAGCAGCCAAGACTTGGGGAGCGGCAATCAGCCCCAGCATTTT. It codes for CASSQDLGSGNQPQHF.